The 28 T cell receptor beta chains reported below all come from one sample, sequenced in a study of shared clonotypes between healthy human individuals. CD45RO-negative, CCR7-selected cells formed the naive CD8 fraction, which excluded terminally differentiated effector memory CD45RA+ cells. TCRdb keeps only in-frame clones here, not all; method: immunoSEQ multiplex PCR. In the table there are over 2 million clones, approximately 94% of which are singletons. The sequencing sample was made of naive CD8+ T cells sorted from blood. Every receptor here comes from a young man in good health.

The chain is built from TRBV10-3 and TRBJ2-7; D is uncertain. V gave up 7 bases and J gave up 7 bases, with 11 bases separating them. From germline, CDR1 is ENHRY and CDR2 SYGVKD. This CDR3 comprises 11 residues. The CDR3 here is CAITPRREQYF. In DNA, the CDR3 is TGTGCCATCACCCCCCGCCGGGAGCAGTACTTC.

The V call is TRBV7-9, the J call TRBJ2-5; no reliable D call. The germline V and J ends were trimmed by 1 base and 4 bases, with 19 bases remaining between them. This CDR3 has 17 amino acids. Germline V gene lookup returns CDR1 SEHNR and CDR2 FQNEAQ (reference sequence). CDR3 loop: CASSLGRFTAHRETQYF. CDR3 in DNA: TGTGCCAGCAGCTTAGGGCGTTTTACAGCCCATAGAGAGACCCAGTACTTC.

The rearrangement uses TRBV5-5 and TRBJ2-7; no clear D. From germline, CDR1 is SGHKS and CDR2 YYEKEE (reference sequence). The CDR3 loop spans 12 amino acids. V was trimmed by 7 bases and J by 3 bases, leaving 11 bases between them. This CDR3 is CASAVDDYEQYF. In nucleotides, the CDR3 is TGTGCCAGCGCTGTGGATGACTACGAGCAGTACTTC.

The chain links TRBV11-3 to TRBJ2-7, with 9 bases lining up with TRBD1. Germline trimming cut 5 bases from V and 5 bases from J; bases unmatched to any gene: 10. CDR1 is SGHNT, CDR2 YENEEA, per germline. CDR3 length: 15 residues. Here the CDR3 DNA reads TGTGCCAGCAGCAATCTCGGGACAGGGAACGACGAGCAGTACTTC. Its protein is CASSNLGTGNDEQYF.

The rearrangement joins TRBV4-1 to TRBJ2-7, with 9 bases aligning to TRBD2. Germline CDR1 is MGHRA and CDR2 is YSYEKL. The V gene end was trimmed by 0 bases and the J gene end by 1 base; junction bases not matched to a gene: 7. This CDR3 spans 17 amino acids. CDR3 coding DNA: TGCGCCAGCAGCCAAGATGAGGAGGCGGGAGGGTCCTACGAGCAGTACTTC. Protein: CASSQDEEAGGSYEQYF.

Points on this clone: A clone one base away is much larger, so this may be a read error. Other DNA variants within this sample encode the same CDR3. This sequence joins TRBV13 and TRBJ2-2; no definite D call. This CDR3 is built from 11 residues. Germline V gives CDR1 PRHDT, CDR2 FYEKMQ (reference sequence). Trimming shortened V by 5 bases and J by 5 bases, and 3 bases separated the two germline ends. In DNA, the CDR3 is TGTGCCAGCAGCCTAACCGGGGAGCTGTTTTTT. Its translation is CASSLTGELFF.

On this clone: At one of its ends the junction is not consistent with the germline gene, which may arise from a read error. V usage is TRBV7-7 and J usage is TRBJ2-2; D perhaps matches TRBD1 (5 bases). The CDR3 totals 14 residues. Per germline, CDR1 SSHAT and CDR2 FNYEAQ (reference sequence). The CDR3 DNA reads TGTGCTAGCAGCCCAGGGTCAGGCACCGGGGAGCTGTTTTTT. Its translation: CASSPGSGTGELFF.

The V call is TRBV18, the J call TRBJ1-6; tentative D call: TRBD1 (6 bases). V was shortened by 1 base and J by 2 bases, with 18 bases between the two germline ends. CDR3 length equals 19 residues. In germline, CDR1 is KGHSH, CDR2 LQKENI. CDR3 bases: TGTGCCAGCTCACCACGAGCGGGACAAGGTCCGGCCTATAATTCACCCCTCCACTTT. Amino acid sequence: CASSPRAGQGPAYNSPLHF.

The chain is built from TRBV10-2 and TRBJ2-3; TRBD1 matches at 10 bases. V shed 5 bases and J 6 bases; nucleotides not matched to a gene: 5. Germline CDR1 WSHSY, CDR2 SAAADI. The CDR3 is 14 residues long. CDR3 nucleotides: TGCGCCAGCAGTCCCCGGACAGGGGGTGATACGCAGTATTTT. Protein product: CASSPRTGGDTQYF.

The genes are TRBV9 and TRBJ2-1, with 10 bases lining up with TRBD2. In germline, CDR1 is SGDLS, CDR2 YYNGEE. The V segment lost 3 bases and the J segment 8 bases; nucleotides outside the gene matches: 5. This CDR3 comprises 14 residues. The CDR3 is CASSDSGGPHEQFF. The CDR3 nucleotides read TGTGCCAGCAGCGATAGCGGGGGGCCCCATGAGCAGTTCTTC.

The chain has TRBV11-1 and TRBJ1-1; unclear D gene. Trimming took 4 bases from V and 6 from J, leaving 15 bases between them. The V gene's germline CDR1 is SGHAT and CDR2 FQDESV (reference sequence). This CDR3 is 14 amino acids long. The chain's CDR3 is CASSSDGLGAEAFF. CDR3 sequence (DNA): TGTGCCAGCAGCTCAGACGGACTCGGGGCTGAAGCTTTCTTT.

This rearrangement joins TRBV27 to TRBJ2-2, with TRBD1 matching 7 bases. This CDR3 is 15 amino acids long. Germline values: CDR1 MNHEY, CDR2 SMNVEV (reference sequence). The ends lost 3 bases at V and 0 bases at J; junction bases unmatched: 1. CDR3 DNA: TGTGCCAGCAGTTTGGGGACAGCGAACACCGGGGAGCTGTTTTTT. Its translation is CASSLGTANTGELFF.

Note on this clone: The junction departs from the called germline gene at one end, perhaps through a read error. CDR3 sequence: CASSPDLSSEQYF. The DNA for the CDR3 is TGTGCCAGCAGTCCAGACCTTTCCTCCGAGCAGTACTTC. The chain uses TRBV27 and TRBJ2-7; no definite D call. This CDR3 contains 13 residues. Germline CDR1 MNHEY, CDR2 SMNVEV (reference sequence).

The count of this clone is one. V usage is TRBV21-1 and J usage is TRBJ2-2. TRBV21-1 is given as a pseudogene. This CDR3 is built from 12 residues. CDR3 sequence reads: CASRMGTGELFF. The CDR3 DNA sequence: TGTGCCAGCAGAATGGGGACCGGGGAGCTGTTTTTT.

V and J are TRBV7-8 and TRBJ1-1; D uncertain. The V end was cut by 8 bases, the J end by 1 base, with 11 bases between. Per the germline V gene, CDR1 is SGHVS and CDR2 is FQNEAQ. CDR3 length: 13 residues. The CDR3 sequence: CASCLGRNTEAFF. CDR3 DNA: TGTGCCAGCTGTCTGGGTCGGAACACTGAAGCTTTCTTT.

Concerning this clone itself: The same CDR3 also results from other DNA sequences found in this sample. The chain uses TRBV7-9 and TRBJ2-7; 7 bases line up with TRBD1. V lost 5 bases, J lost 4 bases, and 8 bases stayed unmatched. The CDR3 sequence is 14 residues long. Germline CDR1 is SEHNR and CDR2 is FQNEAQ (reference sequence). In nucleotides, the CDR3 is TGTGCCAGCAGCCCCCCGGGACAGCCTTACGAGCAGTACTTC. Protein sequence: CASSPPGQPYEQYF.

The CDR3: CASSLTGAIYNEQFF. The CDR3 DNA follows: TGTGCCAGCAGCTTAACGGGAGCCATATACAATGAGCAGTTCTTC. The chain combines TRBV7-9 with TRBJ2-1; D may be TRBD2 (6 bases). There are 15 residues in the CDR3. V lost 2 bases and J lost 4, with 12 bases in between. Germline V gives CDR1 SEHNR, CDR2 FQNEAQ (reference sequence).

This chain uses TRBV4-1 with TRBJ2-1; D is unresolved. The V gene lost 4 bases and the J gene lost 0 bases, with 19 bases spanning the gap. Germline CDR1 and CDR2: MGHRA and YSYEKL. The CDR3 consists of 18 residues. CDR3 in amino acids: CASSPSPITESSYNEQFF. The CDR3 region has the DNA TGCGCCAGCAGCCCCTCCCCCATTACAGAATCCTCCTACAATGAGCAGTTCTTC.

The J gene is TRBJ1-2, the V gene TRBV14; D gene ambiguous. CDR3 length: 18 residues. V dropped 2 bases and J dropped 8 bases, with 27 bases sitting between them. Germline CDR1 is SGHDN and CDR2 is FVKESK. This chain's CDR3 is CASSQLDPPPTLKGGYTF. Written as DNA, the CDR3 is TGTGCCAGCAGCCAATTAGATCCCCCACCGACCCTCAAAGGAGGCTACACCTTC.

J is TRBJ1-1 and V is TRBV15, with a possible D match to TRBD1 (5 bases). The germline V and J ends were trimmed by 0 bases and 8 bases, with 10 bases remaining between them. Germline V gene lookup returns CDR1 LNHNV and CDR2 YYDKDF (reference sequence). This CDR3 is built from 13 residues. As DNA, the CDR3 is TGTGCCACCAGCAGAGACGACAGAAACGAAGCTTTCTTT. Translating gives CATSRDDRNEAFF.

In its sample, this clone was seen once. The V and J genes are TRBV4-3 and TRBJ2-5; TRBD1 is a possible D gene (6 bases). V was clipped by 4 bases and J by 0 bases, with 12 bases between them. This CDR3 is built from 15 residues. Per the germline V gene, CDR1 is LGHNA and CDR2 is YSLEER. CDR3: CASSRANRDQETQYF. The DNA of the CDR3 is TGCGCCAGCAGCCGAGCTAACAGGGACCAAGAGACCCAGTACTTC.

V is TRBV11-2 and J is TRBJ2-2; either TRBD1 or TRBD2 may fit D (5 bases each). The V end was cut by 4 bases, the J end by 1 base, with 16 bases between. This CDR3 is 17 amino acids long. Germline loops: CDR1 SGHAT, CDR2 FQNNGV. CDR3 DNA: TGTGCCAGCAGCTCCCCCGGAGGTCAGGGGAACACCGGGGAGCTGTTTTTT. Protein sequence: CASSSPGGQGNTGELFF. Together with reference TRBV11-2 and TRBJ2-2, the CDR3 gives the full variable domain: EAGVAQSPRYKIIEKRQSVAFWCNPISGHATLYWYQQILGQGPKLLIQFQNNGVVDDSQLPKDRFSAERLKGVDSTLKIQPAKLEDSAVYLCASSSPGGQGNTGELFFGEGSRLTVL.

The chain links TRBV19 to TRBJ2-7; weak D call: TRBD1 (6 bases). Per germline, CDR1 LNHDA and CDR2 SQIVND (reference sequence). V lost 3 bases and J 6 bases, leaving 12 bases between the germline ends. CDR3 size: 13 residues. The chain's CDR3 is CASSIQAGVEQYF. In DNA form, the CDR3 reads TGTGCCAGTAGTATCCAAGCAGGGGTCGAGCAGTACTTC.

The rearrangement uses TRBV13 and TRBJ2-3; D is perhaps TRBD2 (5 bases). The CDR3 sequence is 15 residues long. The V gene lost 2 bases and the J gene lost 2 bases, with 11 bases spanning the gap. Per the germline V gene, CDR1 is PRHDT and CDR2 is FYEKMQ (reference sequence). The CDR3 bases are TGTGCCAGCAGCTTACAAGCGGAAAACACAGATACGCAGTATTTT. This translates into CASSLQAENTDTQYF. Drawing the rest from reference TRBV13 and TRBJ2-3, the complete variable domain is AAGVIQSPRHLIKEKRETATLKCYPIPRHDTVYWYQQGPGQDPQFLISFYEKMQSDKGSIPDRFSAQQFSDYHSELNMSSLELGDSALYFCASSLQAENTDTQYFGPGTRLTVL.

The V gene is TRBV5-4, the J gene TRBJ2-2; no firm D call. Trimming shortened V by 4 bases and J by 6 bases, and 10 bases separated the two germline ends. There are 13 residues in the CDR3. Germline values: CDR1 SGHNT, CDR2 YYREEE (reference sequence). CDR3 sequence (DNA): TGTGCCAGCAGCCCAGTTTTGGCCGGGGAGCTGTTTTTT. It specifies CASSPVLAGELFF. Complete variable domain (other parts from reference TRBV5-4 and TRBJ2-2): ETGVTQSPTHLIKTRGQQVTLRCSSQSGHNTVSWYQQALGQGPQFIFQYYREEENGRGNFPPRFSGLQFPNYSSELNVNALELDDSALYLCASSPVLAGELFFGEGSRLTVL.

The CDR3 nucleotides read TGTGCCTGGAGTGAAGTGGCAGGGGGCGGAAACACCATATATTTT. Translated, it gives CAWSEVAGGGNTIYF. This chain connects TRBV30 to TRBJ1-3, with 8 bases aligning to TRBD1. Germline trimming cut 1 base from V and 4 bases from J; bases unmatched to any gene: 6. In germline, CDR1 is GTSNPN, CDR2 SVGIG (reference sequence). This CDR3 contains 15 residues.

The chain employs TRBV6-1 and TRBJ1-1, with D possibly TRBD1 on 6 matching bases. The length of the CDR3 is 18 residues. The germline V gene encodes CDR1 MNHNS and CDR2 SASEGT. V shed 2 bases and J shed 3 bases, with 22 bases lying between them. The DNA for the CDR3 is TGTGCCAGCAGTGAATTCAGGGGTGTAAGTGAAGTGGACACTGAAGCTTTCTTT. Its translation is CASSEFRGVSEVDTEAFF.

The chain combines TRBV6-5 with TRBJ2-2; tentative D call: TRBD2 (7 bases). CDR1 and CDR2 (germline): MNHEY, SVGAGI. Between the trimmed V and J ends, which lost 6 bases and 6 bases, there was a span of 14 bases. The CDR3 is 14 amino acids. The CDR3 loop reads CASSQVGGPGELFF. CDR3 nucleotides: TGTGCCAGCAGCCAGGTCGGGGGGCCCGGGGAGCTGTTTTTT.